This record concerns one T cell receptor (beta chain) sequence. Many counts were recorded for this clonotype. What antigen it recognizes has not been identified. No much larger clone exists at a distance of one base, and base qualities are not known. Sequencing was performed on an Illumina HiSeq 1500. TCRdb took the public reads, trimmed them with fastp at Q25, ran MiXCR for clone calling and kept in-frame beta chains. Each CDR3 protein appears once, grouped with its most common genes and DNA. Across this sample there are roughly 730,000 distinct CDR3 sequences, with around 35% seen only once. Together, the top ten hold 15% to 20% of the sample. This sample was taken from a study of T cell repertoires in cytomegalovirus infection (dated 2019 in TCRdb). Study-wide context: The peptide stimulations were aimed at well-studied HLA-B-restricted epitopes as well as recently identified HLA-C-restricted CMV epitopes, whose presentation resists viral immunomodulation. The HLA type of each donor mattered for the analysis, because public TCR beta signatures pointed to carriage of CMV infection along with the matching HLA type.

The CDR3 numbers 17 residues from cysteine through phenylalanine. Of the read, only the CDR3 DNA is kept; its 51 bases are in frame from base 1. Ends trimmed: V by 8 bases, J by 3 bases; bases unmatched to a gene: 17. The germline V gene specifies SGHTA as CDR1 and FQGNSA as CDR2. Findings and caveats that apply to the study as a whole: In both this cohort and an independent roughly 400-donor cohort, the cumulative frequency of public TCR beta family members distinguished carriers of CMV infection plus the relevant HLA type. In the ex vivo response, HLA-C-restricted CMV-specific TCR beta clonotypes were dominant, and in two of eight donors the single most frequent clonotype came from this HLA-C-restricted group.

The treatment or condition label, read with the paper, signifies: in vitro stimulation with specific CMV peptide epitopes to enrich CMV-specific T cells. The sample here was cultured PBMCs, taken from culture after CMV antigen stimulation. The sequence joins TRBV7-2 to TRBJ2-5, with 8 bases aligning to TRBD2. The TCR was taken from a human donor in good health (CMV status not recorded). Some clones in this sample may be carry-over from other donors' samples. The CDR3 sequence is CASGIPERESGEETQYF. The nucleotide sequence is TGTGCCAGCGGCATCCCTGAGCGGGAGTCGGGGGAAGAGACCCAGTACTTC.